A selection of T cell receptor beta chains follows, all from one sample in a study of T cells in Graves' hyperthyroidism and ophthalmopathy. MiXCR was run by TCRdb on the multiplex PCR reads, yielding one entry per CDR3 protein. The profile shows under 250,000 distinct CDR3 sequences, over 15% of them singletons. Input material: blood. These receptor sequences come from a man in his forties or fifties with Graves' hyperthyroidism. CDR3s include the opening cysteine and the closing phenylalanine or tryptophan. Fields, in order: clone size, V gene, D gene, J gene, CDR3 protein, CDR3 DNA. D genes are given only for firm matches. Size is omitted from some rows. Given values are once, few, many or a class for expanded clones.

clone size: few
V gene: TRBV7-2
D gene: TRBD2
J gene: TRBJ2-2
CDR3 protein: CASSLAGLSSGSRNTGELFF
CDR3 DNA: TGTGCCAGCAGCTTAGCGGGGTTGTCTAGCGGGAGTAGGAACACCGGGGAGCTGTTTTTT

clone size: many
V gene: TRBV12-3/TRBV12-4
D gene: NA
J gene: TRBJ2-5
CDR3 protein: CASSLIHVGTQYF
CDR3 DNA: TGTGCCAGCAGTTTAATCCACGTTGGGACCCAGTACTTC

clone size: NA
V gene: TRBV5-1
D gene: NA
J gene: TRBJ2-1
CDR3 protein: CASSSGASVSMEQFF
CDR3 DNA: TGCGCCAGCAGCTCCGGGGCTAGCGTAAGCATGGAGCAGTTCTTC

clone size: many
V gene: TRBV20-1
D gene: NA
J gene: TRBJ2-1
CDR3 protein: CSANILGEQFF
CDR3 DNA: TGCAGTGCAAACATCTTGGGTGAGCAGTTCTTC

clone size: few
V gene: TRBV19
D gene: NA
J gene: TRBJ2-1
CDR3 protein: CASRRASPNNEQFF
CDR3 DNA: TGTGCCAGTAGACGGGCCTCGCCCAACAATGAGCAGTTCTTC

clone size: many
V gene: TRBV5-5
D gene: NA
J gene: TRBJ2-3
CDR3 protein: CASSLGGSSTGDTQYF
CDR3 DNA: TGTGCCAGCAGCTTGGGGGGGTCGTCAACAGGAGATACGCAGTATTTT

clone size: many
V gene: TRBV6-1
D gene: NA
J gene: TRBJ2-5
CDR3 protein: CASSPRVGLLPRKETQYF
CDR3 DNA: TGTGCCAGCAGCCCGAGGGTGGGCTTGCTCCCACGAAAAGAGACCCAGTACTTC

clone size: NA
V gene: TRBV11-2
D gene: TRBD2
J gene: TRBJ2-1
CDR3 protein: CASSRGLAGNEQFF
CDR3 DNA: TGTGCCAGCAGCAGGGGACTAGCGGGCAATGAGCAGTTCTTC

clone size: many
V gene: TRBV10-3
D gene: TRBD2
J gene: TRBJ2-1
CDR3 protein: CAISATSGRDEQFF
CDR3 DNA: TGTGCCATCAGTGCAACTAGCGGGAGGGATGAGCAGTTCTTC

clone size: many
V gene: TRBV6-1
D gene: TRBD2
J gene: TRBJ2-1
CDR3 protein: CASSSRTSGAAYNEQFF
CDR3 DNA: TGTGCCAGCAGTTCCCGGACTAGCGGGGCTGCTTACAATGAGCAGTTCTTC

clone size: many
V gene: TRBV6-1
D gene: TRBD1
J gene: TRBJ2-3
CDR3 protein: CASSHRDRGGTQYF
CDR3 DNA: TGTGCCAGCAGTCACCGGGACAGAGGGGGTACGCAGTATTTT

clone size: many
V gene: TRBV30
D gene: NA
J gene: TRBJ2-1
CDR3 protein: CAWRGYNEQFF
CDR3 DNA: TGTGCCTGGAGAGGCTACAATGAGCAGTTCTTC

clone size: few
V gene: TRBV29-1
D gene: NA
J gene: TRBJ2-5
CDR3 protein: CSVGNTQETQYF
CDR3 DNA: TGCAGCGTTGGTAACACCCAAGAGACCCAGTACTTC

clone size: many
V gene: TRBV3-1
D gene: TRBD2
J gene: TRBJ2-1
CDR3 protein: CASSPSSGTSEHNEQFF
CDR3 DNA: TGTGCCAGCAGTCCCAGTTCCGGGACTAGCGAACACAATGAGCAGTTCTTC

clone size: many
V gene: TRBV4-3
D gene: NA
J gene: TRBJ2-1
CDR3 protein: CASSQGLADPYNEQFF
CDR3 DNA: TGCGCCAGCAGCCAAGGCCTAGCTGACCCCTACAATGAGCAGTTCTTC

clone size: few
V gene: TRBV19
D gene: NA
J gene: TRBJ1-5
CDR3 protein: CASSSVQGWNQPQHF
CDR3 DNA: TGTGCCAGTAGTAGCGTCCAGGGGTGGAATCAGCCCCAGCATTTT

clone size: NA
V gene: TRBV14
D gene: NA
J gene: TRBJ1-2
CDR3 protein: CASSQDTETDYGYTF
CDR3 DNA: TGTGCCAGCAGCCAAGATACGGAGACAGACTATGGCTACACCTTC

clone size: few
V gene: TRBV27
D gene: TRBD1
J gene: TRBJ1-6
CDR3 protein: CASSYDRVDNSPLHF
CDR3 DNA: TGTGCCAGCAGCTATGACAGGGTGGATAATTCACCCCTCCACTTT

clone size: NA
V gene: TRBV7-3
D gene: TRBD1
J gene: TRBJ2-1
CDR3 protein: CASSSTGSEQFF
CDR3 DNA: TGTGCCAGCAGCTCGACAGGGTCTGAGCAGTTCTTC

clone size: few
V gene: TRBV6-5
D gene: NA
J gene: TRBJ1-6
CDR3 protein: CASSYSAPENSPLHF
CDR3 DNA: TGTGCCAGCAGTTACTCGGCGCCAGAGAATTCACCCCTCCACTTT

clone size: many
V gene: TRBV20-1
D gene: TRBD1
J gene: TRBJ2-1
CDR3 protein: CSAEDRGLWNEQFF
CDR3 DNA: TGCAGTGCAGAAGACAGGGGCCTTTGGAATGAGCAGTTCTTC

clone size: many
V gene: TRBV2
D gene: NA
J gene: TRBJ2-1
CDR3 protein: CASVGIAESSYNEQFF
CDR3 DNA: TGTGCCAGCGTAGGAATAGCGGAAAGCTCCTACAATGAGCAGTTCTTC

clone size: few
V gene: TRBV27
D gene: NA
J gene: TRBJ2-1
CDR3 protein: CASSSYRPEINEQFF
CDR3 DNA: TGTGCCAGCAGTTCGTACCGACCTGAGATCAATGAGCAGTTCTTC

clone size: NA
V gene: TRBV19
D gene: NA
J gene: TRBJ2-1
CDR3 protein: CASSMTGRSSYEQFF
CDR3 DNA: TGTGCCAGTAGTATGACAGGACGAAGCTCCTACGAGCAGTTCTTC

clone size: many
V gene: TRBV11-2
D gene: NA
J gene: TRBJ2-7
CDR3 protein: CASRMVRDSYEQYF
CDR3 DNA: TGTGCCAGCAGGATGGTGAGAGACAGCTACGAGCAGTACTTC

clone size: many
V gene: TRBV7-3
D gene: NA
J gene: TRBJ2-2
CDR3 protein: CASSLSRDTGELFF
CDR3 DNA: TGTGCCAGCAGCTTAAGCAGGGACACCGGGGAGCTGTTTTTT

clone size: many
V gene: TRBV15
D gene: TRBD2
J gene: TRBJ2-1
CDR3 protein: CATSRPSGVSNEQFF
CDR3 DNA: TGTGCCACCAGCAGGCCTAGCGGGGTCTCCAATGAGCAGTTCTTC

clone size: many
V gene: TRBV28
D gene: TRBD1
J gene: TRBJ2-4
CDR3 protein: CASRGTVGKNIQYF
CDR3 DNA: TGTGCCAGCAGGGGGACAGTGGGCAAAAACATTCAGTACTTC

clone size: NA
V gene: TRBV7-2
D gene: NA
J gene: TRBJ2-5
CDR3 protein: CASSSRDVRQETQYF
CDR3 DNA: TGTGCCAGCAGCTCGCGGGACGTCAGACAAGAGACCCAGTACTTC

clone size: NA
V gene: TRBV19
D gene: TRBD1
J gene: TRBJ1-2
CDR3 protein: CASSLPFPGQGNGYTF
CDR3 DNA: TGTGCCAGTAGTTTACCCTTTCCGGGACAGGGAAACGGCTACACCTTC

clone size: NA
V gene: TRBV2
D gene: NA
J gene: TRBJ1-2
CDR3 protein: CASSADKNYGYTF
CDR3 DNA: TGTGCCAGCAGTGCGGACAAAAACTATGGCTACACCTTC

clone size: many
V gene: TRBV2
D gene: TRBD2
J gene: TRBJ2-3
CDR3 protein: CASKTSGGTDTQYF
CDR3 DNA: TGTGCCAGTAAGACTAGCGGGGGGACAGATACGCAGTATTTT

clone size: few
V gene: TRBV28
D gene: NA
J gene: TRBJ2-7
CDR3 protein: CASSSIGGRGRPYEQYF
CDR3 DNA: TGTGCCAGCAGTTCCATTGGGGGCAGGGGACGACCCTACGAGCAGTACTTC

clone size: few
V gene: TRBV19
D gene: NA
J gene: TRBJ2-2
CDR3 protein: CATKFGRGNTGELFF
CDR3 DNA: TGTGCCACGAAGTTCGGGAGAGGGAACACCGGGGAGCTGTTTTTT

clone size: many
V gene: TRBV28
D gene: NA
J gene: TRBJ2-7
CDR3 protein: CASSPMGREGYEQYF
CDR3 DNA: TGTGCCAGCAGTCCCATGGGACGGGAAGGTTACGAGCAGTACTTC

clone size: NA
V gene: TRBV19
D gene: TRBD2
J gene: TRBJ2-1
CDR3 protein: CASSMAGGPGEQFF
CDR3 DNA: TGTGCCAGTAGTATGGCGGGAGGGCCGGGTGAGCAGTTCTTC

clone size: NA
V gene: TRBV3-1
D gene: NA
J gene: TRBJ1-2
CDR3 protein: CASSQDGNGYTF
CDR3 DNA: TGTGCCAGCAGCCAAGACGGTAATGGCTACACCTTC

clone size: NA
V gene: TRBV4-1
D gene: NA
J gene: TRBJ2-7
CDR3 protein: CASSQPGKRTYEQYF
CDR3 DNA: TGCGCCAGCAGCCAGCCCGGGAAAAGGACCTACGAGCAGTACTTC

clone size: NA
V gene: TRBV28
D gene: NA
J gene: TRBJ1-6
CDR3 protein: CASSPGQGDSPLHF
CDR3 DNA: TGTGCCAGCAGTCCCGGACAAGGTGATTCACCCCTCCACTTT

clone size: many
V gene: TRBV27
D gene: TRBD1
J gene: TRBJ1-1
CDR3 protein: CASSPGRQGFTEAFF
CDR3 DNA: TGTGCCAGCAGTCCAGGTCGACAGGGGTTTACTGAAGCTTTCTTT

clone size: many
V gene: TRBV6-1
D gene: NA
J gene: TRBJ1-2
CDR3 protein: CASSDGEGYGYTF
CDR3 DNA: TGTGCCAGCAGTGACGGGGAGGGCTATGGCTACACCTTC

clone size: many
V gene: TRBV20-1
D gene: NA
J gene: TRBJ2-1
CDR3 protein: CSAPGPYYNEQFF
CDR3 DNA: TGCAGTGCTCCCGGGCCCTACTACAATGAGCAGTTCTTC

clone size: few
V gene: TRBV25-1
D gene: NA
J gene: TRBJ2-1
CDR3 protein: CASSDSINEQFF
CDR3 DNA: TGTGCCAGCAGTGATTCGATCAATGAGCAGTTCTTC

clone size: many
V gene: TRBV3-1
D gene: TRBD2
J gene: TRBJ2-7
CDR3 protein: CASSQGTSGYYEQYF
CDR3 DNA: TGTGCCAGCAGCCAAGGGACTAGCGGATACTACGAGCAGTACTTC

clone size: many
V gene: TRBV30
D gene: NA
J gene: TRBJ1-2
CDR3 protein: CASGTGYYGYTF
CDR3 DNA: TGTGCCTCGGGGACGGGGTACTATGGCTACACCTTC

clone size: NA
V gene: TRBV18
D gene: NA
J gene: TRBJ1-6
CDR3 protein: CASSPETSNNSPLHF
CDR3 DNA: TGTGCCAGCTCACCCGAGACAAGTAATAATTCACCCCTCCACTTT

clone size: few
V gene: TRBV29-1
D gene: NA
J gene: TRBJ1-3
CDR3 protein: CSVTKDSGNTIYF
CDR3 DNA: TGCAGCGTTACAAAGGACTCTGGAAACACCATATATTTT

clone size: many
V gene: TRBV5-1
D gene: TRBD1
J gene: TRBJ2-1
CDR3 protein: CASSSSGGAVDEQFF
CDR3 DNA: TGCGCCAGCAGCTCCTCAGGGGGCGCGGTTGATGAGCAGTTCTTC

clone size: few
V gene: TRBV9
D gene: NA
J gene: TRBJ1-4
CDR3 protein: CASSDRVGFGKLFF
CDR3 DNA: TGTGCCAGCAGCGACAGGGTGGGTTTCGGAAAACTGTTTTTT

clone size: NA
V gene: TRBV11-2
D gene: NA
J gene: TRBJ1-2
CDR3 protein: CASSSYMGSYTF
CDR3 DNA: TGTGCCAGCAGCTCGTACATGGGTAGCTACACCTTC

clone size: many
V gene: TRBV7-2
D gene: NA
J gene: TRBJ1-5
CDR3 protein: CASSLGPFGSSNQPQHF
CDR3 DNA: TGTGCCAGCAGCTTAGGGCCCTTCGGTTCCAGCAATCAGCCCCAGCATTTT

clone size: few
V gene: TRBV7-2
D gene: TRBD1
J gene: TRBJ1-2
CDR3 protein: CASSPPLGETGGADYGYTF
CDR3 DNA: TGTGCCAGCAGCCCGCCACTAGGCGAGACAGGGGGCGCTGACTATGGCTACACCTTC

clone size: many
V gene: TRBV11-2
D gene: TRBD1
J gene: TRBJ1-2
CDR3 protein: CASSLGTGTYGYTF
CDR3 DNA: TGTGCCAGCAGCTTAGGGACAGGGACCTATGGCTACACCTTC

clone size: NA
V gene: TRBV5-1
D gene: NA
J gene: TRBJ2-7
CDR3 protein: CASSLAVLGDSYEQYF
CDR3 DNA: TGCGCCAGCAGCTTGGCCGTTCTGGGGGACTCCTACGAGCAGTACTTC

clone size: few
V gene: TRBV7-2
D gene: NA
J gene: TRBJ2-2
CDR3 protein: CASSLRSTNTGELFF
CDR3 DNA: TGTGCCAGCAGCTTACGCTCAACGAACACCGGGGAGCTGTTTTTT

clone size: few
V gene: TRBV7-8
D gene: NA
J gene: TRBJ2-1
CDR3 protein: CASSLGRDRPWNEQFF
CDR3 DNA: TGTGCCAGCAGCTTGGGGAGGGACAGGCCGTGGAATGAGCAGTTCTTC

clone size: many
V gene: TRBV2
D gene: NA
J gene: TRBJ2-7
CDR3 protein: CASSQQGFGYEQYF
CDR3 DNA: TGTGCCAGCAGTCAACAGGGATTCGGCTACGAGCAGTACTTC

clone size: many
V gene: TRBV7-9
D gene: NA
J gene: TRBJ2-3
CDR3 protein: CASGPGAVVDTQYF
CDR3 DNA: TGTGCCAGCGGGCCCGGGGCCGTGGTAGATACGCAGTATTTT

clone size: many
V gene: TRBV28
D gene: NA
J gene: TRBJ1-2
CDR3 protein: CASSLLTANYGYTF
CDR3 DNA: TGTGCCAGCAGTTTATTGACAGCTAACTATGGCTACACCTTC

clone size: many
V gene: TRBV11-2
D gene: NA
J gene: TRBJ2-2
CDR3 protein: CASSLAPRRELFF
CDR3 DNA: TGTGCCAGCAGCTTAGCCCCCCGAAGGGAGCTGTTTTTT